Described below is a single T cell receptor (beta chain) sequence and its context. The sample is drawn from a study of Ad26.COV2.S vaccination and SARS-CoV-2 variants. Study context: COV1001, an Ad26.COV2.S trial, supplied this vaccine-arm donor. Recipients of Ad26.COV2.S got it intramuscularly, once or twice 56 days apart.

Trimming took 3 bases from V and 4 from J; bases not matched to a gene: 9. The CDR3 consists of 15 residues. The germline V gene encodes CDR1 SGDLS and CDR2 YYNGEE. Treatment given: roughly 20 received Ad26.COV2.S at low or high dose, single or two shots; several received placebo; per-sample allocation not given. Sampling was performed 63 days after the first vaccine or placebo injection. Donor was an adult aged 18-55 years in Boston. Only in-frame clones appear in the TCRdb table, and some are missing; sequencing was by immunoSEQ multiplex PCR. Counted here are about 350,000 clones, 75% to 90% occurring once; the ten biggest clones make up approximately 5%.

The material sequenced was peripheral blood, taken in a trial of Ad26.COV2.S vaccine versus placebo. The chain uses TRBV9 and TRBJ2-7, with 8 bases aligning to TRBD1. The clonotype was recovered from a person between 18 and 65 years old who received the Ad26.COV2.S COVID-19 vaccine or a placebo. The CDR3 nucleotides read TGTGCCAGCAGCGCTTTAGGGACAGGTTCTTACGAGCAGTACTTC. Protein sequence: CASSALGTGSYEQYF. The full variable domain, in which reference TRBV9 and TRBJ2-7 provide the parts outside the CDR3, is DSGVTQTPKHLITATGQRVTLRCSPRSGDLSVYWYQQSLDQGLQFLIQYYNGEERAKGNILERFSAQQFPDLHSELNLSSLELGDSALYFCASSALGTGSYEQYFGPGTRLTVT.